A single sample gave rise to the 19 T cell receptor beta chains below, sequenced in a study of long-term antiretroviral therapy in people with HIV (dated by TCRdb to 2021 to 2024). The immunoSEQ hsTCRB v3.0 assay was used at survey level resolution to sequence the TRB variable region. TCRdb re-hosts the immuneACCESS table, in-frame sequences only. Its copies lack some clones; in the studies checked, an unresolved V gene accounts for under half of them, and the cause for the rest is not known. In this sample the table shows under 35,000 clones, 70% to 90% of which occur a single time. The biggest ten clones account for over 10% of the sample. Sequenced material: unsorted PBMCs, taken 1.1 years after starting antiretroviral therapy. Receptor source: a man aged 18 to 30 with HIV.

V gene TRBV11-2 combines with J gene TRBJ2-1; no clear D. The CDR3 runs 16 residues. CDR1 SGHAT and CDR2 FQNNGV come from the germline V gene. The V end lost 5 bases, the J end lost 0 bases, and 14 bases lay between the germline ends. CDR3 residues: CASSIPTVSSYNEQFF. CDR3 bases: TGTGCCAGCAGCATTCCGACTGTGAGCTCCTACAATGAGCAGTTCTTC. Combining the CDR3 with reference TRBV11-2 and TRBJ2-1 gives the whole variable domain EAGVAQSPRYKIIEKRQSVAFWCNPISGHATLYWYQQILGQGPKLLIQFQNNGVVDDSQLPKDRFSAERLKGVDSTLKIQPAKLEDSAVYLCASSIPTVSSYNEQFFGPGTRLTVL.

The V call is TRBV11-3, the J call TRBJ2-2, with 7 bases lining up with TRBD2. J gave up 3 bases and V 6 bases, and 7 bases lay outside the gene matches. The CDR3 has 15 amino acids. Germline V gives CDR1 SGHNT, CDR2 YENEEA. In DNA form, the CDR3 reads TGTGCCAGCAGGACGGGGGGAAAATACACCGGGGAGCTGTTTTTT. This encodes CASRTGGKYTGELFF.

The genes are TRBV5-4 and TRBJ2-4; D possibly corresponds to TRBD1 (6 bases). From germline, CDR1 is SGHNT and CDR2 YYREEE (reference sequence). The V and J ends lost 0 bases and 0 bases respectively, with 10 bases between them. The CDR3 sequence is 16 residues long. The CDR3 DNA is TGTGCCAGCAGCTTGGGGGGGCCTCTAGCCAAAAACATTCAGTACTTC. It specifies CASSLGGPLAKNIQYF.

The V and J genes are TRBV7-3 and TRBJ2-2, with no clear D. The germline V and J ends were trimmed by 3 bases and 6 bases, with 11 bases remaining between them. There are 14 residues in the CDR3. Germline CDR1 is SGHTA and CDR2 is FQGTGA. DNA for the CDR3: TGTGCCAGCAGCTTGTCCACGGACCCCGGGGAGCTGTTTTTT. Protein product: CASSLSTDPGELFF.

This clone was detected once. The chain links TRBV4-3 to TRBJ2-7; the match to TRBD2 covers 11 bases. Trimming at V came to 4 bases and at J to 1 base, leaving 6 bases not matched to a gene. Germline V gene data show CDR1 as LGHNA and CDR2 as YSLEER. The CDR3 runs 16 residues. The CDR3 DNA reads as TGCGCCAGCAGCCTGGGGGGACTAGCGGATTCCTACGAGCAGTACTTC. Protein product: CASSLGGLADSYEQYF.

The gene calls are TRBV5-5 and TRBJ2-7; D is undetermined. Per germline, CDR1 SGHKS and CDR2 YYEKEE (reference sequence). The CDR3 contains 17 residues. V was shortened by 1 base and J by 0 bases, with 17 bases between the two germline ends. The CDR3: CASSLPISSMSSYEQYF. CDR3 nucleotide sequence: TGTGCCAGCAGCTTGCCGATAAGTAGCATGAGCTCCTACGAGCAGTACTTC. The full variable domain, rest sourced from reference TRBV5-5 and TRBJ2-7, is DAGVTQSPTHLIKTRGQQVTLRCSPISGHKSVSWYQQVLGQGPQFIFQYYEKEERGRGNFPDRFSARQFPNYSSELNVNALLLGDSALYLCASSLPISSMSSYEQYFGPGTRLTVT.

This chain uses TRBV6-5 with TRBJ1-2; D gene unclear. V was cut by 4 bases and J by 8 bases, with 20 bases left in between. The germline gives CDR1 MNHEY, CDR2 SVGAGI. The CDR3 covers 15 residues. CDR3 coding DNA: TGTGCCAGCAGTTGGCTCAGCTCGGAGGCTTGGGGCTACACCTTC. Encoded protein: CASSWLSSEAWGYTF.

The chain joins TRBV5-6 to TRBJ1-4; maybe TRBD1 (5 bases). Trimming took off 2 bases at V and 10 bases at J, with 18 bases between the two ends. The germline V gene encodes CDR1 SGHDT and CDR2 YYEEEE. This CDR3 has 15 residues. CDR3 sequence: CASSFREGRIGKLFF. In DNA form, the CDR3 reads TGTGCCAGCAGCTTCCGGGAGGGGCGCATAGGAAAACTGTTTTTT.

The V and J genes are TRBV5-1 and TRBJ1-6, with no clear D. The CDR3 is made up of 12 amino acids. In germline, CDR1 is SGHRS, CDR2 YFSETQ. V shed 1 base and J shed 7 bases, with 3 bases lying between them. The CDR3 nucleotides are TGCGCCAGCAGCTTGTTAAATTCACCCCTCCACTTT. Its protein product is CASSLLNSPLHF. Full variable domain (rest looked up from reference TRBV5-1 and TRBJ1-6): KAGVTQTPRYLIKTRGQQVTLSCSPISGHRSVSWYQQTPGQGLQFLFEYFSETQRNKGNFPGRFSGRQFSNSRSEMNVSTLELGDSALYLCASSLLNSPLHFGNGTRLTVT.

V and J are TRBV7-9 and TRBJ2-2; D gene unclear. The CDR3 extends over 14 amino acids. The germline V gene has CDR1 SEHNR and CDR2 FQNEAQ (reference sequence). The V end was cut by 2 bases, the J end by 6 bases, with 10 bases between. The CDR3, as DNA: TGTGCCAGCAGCTTACAGAAAAGCCCCGGGGAGCTGTTTTTT. Its protein is CASSLQKSPGELFF.

The rearrangement uses TRBV9 and TRBJ2-7; D assignment may be TRBD1 or TRBD2 (5 bases each). The V gene's germline CDR1 is SGDLS and CDR2 YYNGEE. This CDR3 spans 15 amino acids. V lost 0 bases to trimming and J lost 6 bases, with 16 bases between them. Here the CDR3 reads CASSVVGTPGAEQYF. DNA for the CDR3: TGTGCCAGCAGCGTAGTCGGGACCCCGGGCGCCGAGCAGTACTTC.

The chain employs TRBV6-5 and TRBJ1-1; tentative D call: TRBD1 (6 bases). Trimming removed 7 bases at V and 2 bases at J, with 11 bases between. The germline V gene encodes CDR1 MNHEY and CDR2 SVGAGI. CDR3 length equals 13 residues. In DNA form, the CDR3 reads TGTGCCAGCACCTGGGGACAAAACACTGAAGCTTTCTTT. Amino acids: CASTWGQNTEAFF.

The chain recombines TRBV10-3 with TRBJ1-5; D not resolved. Between the trimmed V and J ends, which lost 8 bases and 0 bases, there was a span of 14 bases. This CDR3 comprises 15 residues. Per the germline V gene, CDR1 is ENHRY and CDR2 is SYGVKD. The DNA of the CDR3 is TGTGCCATCGCGACTCAGGCGAATAGCAATCAGCCCCAGCATTTT. It codes for CAIATQANSNQPQHF.

The rearrangement uses TRBV6-1 and TRBJ1-3; 7 nucleotides agree with TRBD1. The junction had 5 bases not matched to a gene; V was cut back by 0 bases and J by 9 bases. CDR3 size: 14 residues. Germline CDR1 is MNHNS and CDR2 is SASEGT. CDR3 region: CASSEAWEGATIYF. The CDR3 coding sequence is TGTGCCAGCAGTGAAGCGTGGGAGGGGGCCACCATATATTTT.

The V gene is TRBV2, the J gene TRBJ1-1; D ambiguous. Trimming took off 8 bases at V and 2 bases at J, with 18 bases between the two ends. Looked up from germline, CDR1 is SNHLY and CDR2 is FYNNEI. The CDR3 loop spans 15 amino acids. CDR3 sequence reads: CASPGSRPPNTEAFF. CDR3 nucleotide sequence: TGTGCCAGCCCCGGGAGCCGTCCCCCCAACACTGAAGCTTTCTTT.

This clone has just one count. The chain is built from TRBV5-1 and TRBJ2-3; D possibly corresponds to TRBD2 (6 bases). The V and J ends lost 4 bases and 0 bases respectively, with 12 bases between them. The CDR3 loop spans 15 amino acids. CDR1 and CDR2 from the germline V gene are SGHRS and YFSETQ. The CDR3 reads CASSPVGGSTDTQYF. DNA of the CDR3: TGCGCCAGCAGCCCGGTCGGGGGTAGCACAGATACGCAGTATTTT.

V usage is TRBV7-9 and J usage is TRBJ1-5, with a tentative D call TRBD1 (5 bases). Germline lookup yields CDR1 SEHNR and CDR2 FQNEAQ (reference sequence). CDR3 size: 17 residues. V was pared by 3 bases and J by 7 bases, with 22 bases between. DNA of the CDR3: TGTGCCAGCAGCTTCCTCCCGAACAGGATTCTCGAGCAGCCCCAGCATTTT. Its protein product is CASSFLPNRILEQPQHF.

The chain links TRBV7-2 to TRBJ1-5; unclear D gene. The CDR3 extends over 12 amino acids. Germline V lookup: CDR1 SGHTA, CDR2 FQGNSA. Trimming took 10 bases from V and 4 from J, leaving 11 bases between them. CDR3 amino acids: CANGFFNQPQHF. CDR3 DNA sequence: TGTGCCAACGGCTTTTTTAATCAGCCCCAGCATTTT.

This chain joins TRBV29-1 and TRBJ1-1, with D unclear. Trimming removed 2 bases at V and 13 bases at J, with 14 bases between. CDR1 is SQVTM, CDR2 ANQGSEA, per germline. The CDR3 spans 11 residues. CDR3 DNA: TGCAGCGTTGAATTCTGGCCGGAGGTTTTCTTT. This gives the protein CSVEFWPEVFF.